This TCR beta chain is from a study of response to subunit inactivated influenza vaccine. Findings and limits, study-wide: T cells newly recruited by each seasonal influenza vaccination are few, the authors suggested.

Notes on this clonotype: The antigen remains undetermined.

In TCRdb, the RT-PCR reads were re-called with MiXCR into one record per CDR3 protein. The repertoire holds around 480,000 distinct CDR3 sequences, approximately 10% seen once, with around 12% in the top ten. CDR1 is MNHEY and CDR2 is SMNVEV in the germline V gene (reference sequence). V lost 6 bases, J lost 6 bases, and 9 bases stayed unmatched. The CDR3 is 14 amino acids. This sample comprised PBMCs from blood, obtained about 40 days after vaccination. The J gene is TRBJ2-3, the V gene TRBV27; 7 nucleotides agree with TRBD2. This receptor was taken from a man over 45 who received an inactivated influenza vaccine. CDR3 amino acids: CASRAISGWDTQYF. CDR3 sequence (DNA): TGTGCCAGCAGGGCGATTAGCGGGTGGGATACGCAGTATTTT.